Below, 19 T cell receptor beta chains from the same sample are listed, as sequenced in a study of technical replicates of blood from a handful of donors. Profiling relied on immunoSEQ multiplex PCR, and the TCRdb table lists in-frame clones only, not all of them. The sample records 75,000 to 90,000 clones, roughly 94% being singletons. Sequencing input: T cells isolated from PBMCs. The receptors stem from a human donor in good health.

J is TRBJ2-6 and V is TRBV5-1, with D possibly TRBD1 on 6 matching bases. The germline V gene encodes CDR1 SGHRS and CDR2 YFSETQ. The CDR3 has 15 residues. Trimming cost V 4 bases and J 0 bases, with 8 bases left between them. The CDR3, as DNA: TGCGCCAGCAGCACAGGGAGCTCTGGGGCCAACGTCCTGACTTTC. It encodes CASSTGSSGANVLTF.

This clone was seen a single time. The chain combines TRBV19 with TRBJ2-2; 7 bases align to TRBD2. The V segment lost 4 bases and the J segment 5 bases; nucleotides outside the gene matches: 4. The CDR3 is 14 residues long. The germline CDR1 and CDR2 sequences are LNHDA and SQIVND (reference sequence). The CDR3 is CASSRGGMTGELFF. The CDR3 region has the DNA TGTGCCAGTAGTAGGGGGGGGATGACCGGGGAGCTGTTTTTT. The full variable domain, with the rest looked up from reference TRBV19 and TRBJ2-2, is DGGITQSPKYLFRKEGQNVTLSCEQNLNHDAMYWYRQDPGQGLRLIYYSQIVNDFQKGDIAEGYSVSREKKESFPLTVTSAQKNPTAFYLCASSRGGMTGELFFGEGSRLTVL.

The chain joins TRBV7-8 to TRBJ2-1; 11 bases align to TRBD2. The J segment lost 4 bases and the V segment lost 0 bases, leaving 8 bases of the junction unmatched. This CDR3 spans 18 amino acids. The V gene's germline CDR1 is SGHVS and CDR2 FQNEAQ. CDR3 sequence: CASSLALAGGFLYNEQFF. In DNA form, the CDR3 reads TGTGCCAGCAGCTTAGCGCTAGCGGGAGGATTTCTATACAATGAGCAGTTCTTC.

This chain uses TRBV1 with TRBJ2-2; the DNA was not used to check the table's D call, TRBD2. TRBV1 is shown as a pseudogene. The CDR3 runs to 16 residues. CDR3 in DNA: TGCACCAGCAGCCTGGTCCGGGTTTACAACACCGGGGAGCTGTTTTTT. It codes for CTSSLVRVYNTGELFF.

The chain carries TRBV5-6 and TRBJ1-2; D is possibly TRBD1 (5 bases). The CDR3 has 14 amino acids. Germline V CDR1 and CDR2: SGHDT, YYEEEE. V lost 1 base and J 5 bases, leaving 12 bases between the germline ends. The CDR3 sequence is CASSLQGAGYGYTF. The CDR3 DNA is TGTGCCAGCAGCTTGCAGGGTGCAGGGTATGGCTACACCTTC.

The V and J genes are TRBV6-5 and TRBJ2-5; 9 bases are a match to TRBD2. V lost 4 bases and J lost 4; bases outside the gene matches: 4. The CDR3 is made up of 14 amino acids. The germline V gene encodes CDR1 MNHEY and CDR2 SVGAGI. In DNA, the CDR3 is TGTGCCAGCAGTTTCGCGGGAGGGCCAGAGACCCAGTACTTC. Amino acids: CASSFAGGPETQYF.

The chain is built from TRBV27 and TRBJ2-7; 7 bases are a match to TRBD1. V was clipped by 3 bases and J by 3 bases; unmatched bases: 5. Per the germline V gene, CDR1 is MNHEY and CDR2 is SMNVEV (reference sequence). The CDR3 sequence is 14 residues long. The DNA of the CDR3 is TGTGCCAGCAGTTTTAGCAGGGGGAACTACGAGCAGTACTTC. Its protein is CASSFSRGNYEQYF.

The chain employs TRBV30 and TRBJ2-5, with 7 bases matching TRBD2. CDR3 length: 14 residues. The junction had 6 bases not matched to a gene; V was cut back by 4 bases and J by 1 base. Germline lookup yields CDR1 GTSNPN and CDR2 SVGIG (reference sequence). The DNA for the CDR3 is TGTGCCTGGAACAACGGACTAGTCCAAGAGACCCAGTACTTC. This sequence encodes CAWNNGLVQETQYF.

This rearrangement joins TRBV19 to TRBJ1-2; D is uncertain. V lost 5 bases and J lost 10, with 26 bases in between. Looked up from germline, CDR1 is LNHDA and CDR2 is SQIVND (reference sequence). CDR3 length: 16 amino acids. Written as DNA, the CDR3 is TGTGCCAGTAGTTACCGGAGTATATTAGGCTGGCTCTACTACACCTTC. Protein product: CASSYRSILGWLYYTF.

The chain employs TRBV5-5 and TRBJ1-2; perhaps TRBD1 as D (5 bases). Germline CDR1 SGHKS, CDR2 YYEKEE (reference sequence). Trimming stripped 4 bases from V and 3 bases from J, with 19 bases between. The CDR3 runs to 16 residues. The DNA of the CDR3 is TGTGCCAGCAGCCGCATCCTAGACCTCAGGGACTATGGCTACACCTTC. Protein sequence: CASSRILDLRDYGYTF.

This chain joins TRBV2 and TRBJ1-1, with 12 bases lining up with TRBD1. J gave up 2 bases and V 6 bases, and 10 bases lay outside the gene matches. Germline V lookup: CDR1 SNHLY, CDR2 FYNNEI. The CDR3 extends over 17 amino acids. The CDR3 DNA is TGTGCCAGCAGGGCCTCGGGACAGGGGGCAAAAAACACTGAAGCTTTCTTT. Amino acid sequence: CASRASGQGAKNTEAFF.

The chain joins TRBV6-1 to TRBJ1-5; 8 nucleotides align to TRBD1. Germline CDR1 and CDR2: MNHNS and SASEGT. There are 15 residues in the CDR3. Trimming took 7 bases from V and 1 from J; bases not matched to a gene: 6. The CDR3 reads CASKQGVASNQPQHF. The CDR3 bases are TGTGCCAGCAAACAGGGGGTTGCCAGCAATCAGCCCCAGCATTTT.

This clone appeared a single time. The chain has TRBV27 and TRBJ2-7; 9 nucleotides line up with TRBD1. The CDR3 covers 17 residues. Germline V CDR1 and CDR2: MNHEY, SMNVEV (reference sequence). The J segment lost 3 bases and the V segment lost 1 base, leaving 10 bases of the junction unmatched. CDR3 in amino acids: CASSLLTGQGPGYEQYF. The CDR3 coding sequence is TGTGCCAGCAGTTTATTAACGGGACAGGGCCCGGGCTACGAGCAGTACTTC.

The CDR3 reads CASSLSGSGEQYF. Written as DNA, the CDR3 is TGTGCCAGCAGCTTGAGCGGGAGCGGTGAGCAGTACTTC. This sequence joins TRBV7-6 and TRBJ2-7; 8 bases are a match to TRBD2. CDR3 length: 13 amino acids. Germline trimming cut 3 bases from V and 7 bases from J; bases unmatched to any gene: 5. Germline CDR1 and CDR2: SGHVS and FNYEAQ.

This chain joins TRBV10-1 and TRBJ2-3; a possible D gene is TRBD2 (5 bases). The germline V gene has CDR1 WNHNN and CDR2 SYGVQD (reference sequence). The CDR3 runs to 13 residues. Trimming removed 3 bases at V and 6 bases at J, with 10 bases between. The CDR3 nucleotides are TGCGCCAGCAGTGATGGGAGTTGGGATACGCAGTATTTT. Its translation: CASSDGSWDTQYF.

The chain carries TRBV4-2 and TRBJ2-1; possibly TRBD2 for D (6 bases). Trimming stripped 1 base from V and 3 bases from J, with 13 bases between. The CDR3 contains 16 residues. Looked up from germline, CDR1 is LGHNA and CDR2 is YNFKEQ. CDR3 in amino acids: CASSQAEGGFYNEQFF. Written as DNA, the CDR3 is TGTGCCAGCAGCCAAGCGGAGGGTGGGTTCTACAATGAGCAGTTCTTC.

This sequence joins TRBV30 and TRBJ2-7; the D is unclear. There are 13 residues in the CDR3. Trimming left V 0 bases short and J 3 bases short, with 9 bases between. CDR1 and CDR2 from the germline V gene are GTSNPN and SVGIG (reference sequence). As DNA, the CDR3 is TGTGCCTGGAGTGTAATTGGCAGCTACGAGCAGTACTTC. This sequence encodes CAWSVIGSYEQYF.

The chain is built from TRBV6-5 and TRBJ2-7; a possible D gene is TRBD2 (6 bases). Between the trimmed V and J ends, which lost 4 bases and 0 bases, there was a span of 13 bases. Germline assignment: CDR1 MNHEY and CDR2 SVGAGI. CDR3 length: 15 residues. CDR3 region: CASSWGLYSSYEQYF. Written as DNA, the CDR3 is TGTGCCAGCAGTTGGGGACTCTACAGCTCCTACGAGCAGTACTTC.

V is TRBV6-5 and J is TRBJ1-1; no clear D gene. The CDR3 runs to 14 residues. V dropped 0 bases and J dropped 4 bases, with 9 bases sitting between them. Germline V CDR1 and CDR2: MNHEY, SVGAGI. The DNA of the CDR3 is TGTGCCAGCAGTTACTCGAGGGTCGGCACTGAAGCTTTCTTT. It specifies CASSYSRVGTEAFF.